One T cell receptor beta chain is described in this entry. This entry is derived from a study of blood T cell repertoires in COVID-19. Study context: Specimens from acute and convalescent COVID-19 originated in the United States, Italy and Spain. Sample material is recorded as cDNA or gDNA derived from T cells, B-cell-depleted T cells, or PBMCs.

The CDR3 length is 15 residues. Germline V gene lookup returns CDR1 LGHNA and CDR2 YNFKEQ. The J segment lost 0 bases and the V segment lost 3 bases, leaving 3 bases of the junction unmatched. Methods used by the authors: For nucleated cells, counts were estimated from reference gene primer amplification. The data were produced by immunoSEQ multiplex PCR, yet TCRdb's version contains in-frame clones alone and is incomplete. The V and J calls and clone size were taken over from that table, and D and trimming were inferred from the DNA. The sample holds about 300,000 clones; around 86% are singletons and the top ten take about 1.6%.

V gene TRBV4-2 combines with J gene TRBJ2-7; 9 bases match TRBD2. Material: peripheral blood. This receptor was obtained from a woman in her 50s with acute or convalescent COVID-19. The CDR3 sequence: CASSHRLAASYEQYF. The CDR3 nucleotides read TGTGCCAGCAGCCACCGACTAGCGGCCTCCTACGAGCAGTACTTC.